A single sample is the source of the 7 T cell receptor beta chains below, sequenced in a study of shared clonotypes between healthy human individuals. Repertoires were generated with immunoSEQ multiplex PCR, while TCRdb's copy carries only in-frame clones and drops some. The data contain over a million clones, 70% to 80% of them singletons. Sequencing was performed on memory CD4+ T cells sorted from blood. Specified subset: CD45RA-negative fraction. The receptors originated from a man between 18 and 29 years old in good health.

The chain recombines TRBV6-6 with TRBJ2-1; D is perhaps TRBD2 (6 bases). The CDR3 is 14 residues long. CDR1 is MNHNY and CDR2 is SVGAGI in the germline V gene (reference sequence). V was shortened by 11 bases and J by 4 bases, with 18 bases between the two germline ends. This CDR3 is CAGRRGPSYNEQFF. DNA of the CDR3: TGTGCCGGCCGGAGGGGTCCTTCATACAATGAGCAGTTCTTC.

The J gene is TRBJ2-1, the V gene TRBV10-2; 9 bases map to TRBD2. This CDR3 is 15 amino acids long. In germline, CDR1 is WSHSY, CDR2 SAAADI. J was trimmed by 2 bases and V by 5 bases; bases with no gene match: 4. CDR3 coding DNA: TGCGCCAGCAGTTTGCGGGGGGGCCCCTACAATGAGCAGTTCTTC. Translation: CASSLRGGPYNEQFF.

Many counts were recorded for this clone. CDR3: CASSLGTGYNEQFF. CDR3 DNA: TGCGCCAGCAGCTTGGGGACAGGGTACAATGAGCAGTTCTTC. This chain links TRBV5-1 with TRBJ2-1; 8 nucleotides match TRBD1. V dropped 0 bases and J dropped 4; count of bases not matched to a gene: 0. CDR1 and CDR2 (germline): SGHRS, YFSETQ. The CDR3 runs 14 residues. The variable domain in full, completed from reference TRBV5-1 and TRBJ2-1, reads KAGVTQTPRYLIKTRGQQVTLSCSPISGHRSVSWYQQTPGQGLQFLFEYFSETQRNKGNFPGRFSGRQFSNSRSEMNVSTLELGDSALYLCASSLGTGYNEQFFGPGTRLTVL.

Only one count was recorded for this clone. The rearrangement joins TRBV7-8 to TRBJ2-4; TRBD1 matches 8 bases. V shed 6 bases and J 8 bases; nucleotides not matched to a gene: 9. Germline CDR1 and CDR2: SGHVS and FQNEAQ. The CDR3 is made up of 14 amino acids. The CDR3 region is CASSYGQGRDIQYF. DNA of the CDR3: TGTGCCAGCAGTTACGGACAGGGTAGGGACATTCAGTACTTC.

The chain carries TRBV28 and TRBJ2-2; no clear D gene. From germline, CDR1 is MDHEN and CDR2 SYDVKM. The CDR3 loop spans 13 amino acids. V lost 6 bases to trimming and J lost 0 bases, with 5 bases between them. CDR3 loop: CASSHTNTGELFF. In nucleotides, the CDR3 is TGTGCCAGCAGCCATACGAACACCGGGGAGCTGTTTTTT.

The chain is built from TRBV19 and TRBJ1-1; D unclear. The germline V gene encodes CDR1 LNHDA and CDR2 SQIVND (reference sequence). The CDR3 contains 14 residues. V was shortened by 4 bases and J by 1 base, with 10 bases between the two germline ends. This CDR3 reads CASSRGAENTEAFF. For the CDR3, the DNA is TGTGCCAGTAGTAGGGGTGCGGAGAACACTGAAGCTTTCTTT.

With respect to this clone: With only one base between it and a far larger clone, this is likely a read error. The rearrangement joins TRBV30 to TRBJ2-7; 8 bases are shared with TRBD1. Germline values: CDR1 GTSNPN, CDR2 SVGIG (reference sequence). The CDR3 loop spans 14 amino acids. Trimming cost V 1 base and J 3 bases; bases outside gene matches: 5. For the CDR3, the DNA is TGTGCCTGGAGTGCACCAGGGGGCGGCTACGAGCAGTACTTC. Residues: CAWSAPGGGYEQYF.